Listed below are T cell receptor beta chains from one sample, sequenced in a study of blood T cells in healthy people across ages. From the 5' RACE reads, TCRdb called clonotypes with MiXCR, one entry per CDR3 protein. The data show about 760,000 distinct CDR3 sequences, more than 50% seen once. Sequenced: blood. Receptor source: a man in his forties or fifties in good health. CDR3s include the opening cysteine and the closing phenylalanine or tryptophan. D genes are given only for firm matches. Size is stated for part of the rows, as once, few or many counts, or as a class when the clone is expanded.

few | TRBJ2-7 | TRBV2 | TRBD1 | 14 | TGTGCCAGCAATCCCCGGACAGGGCACTACGAGCAGTACTTC | CASNPRTGHYEQYF
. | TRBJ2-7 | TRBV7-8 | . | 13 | TGTGCCAGCAGCCCCAGGGACTTCTACGAGCAGTACTTC | CASSPRDFYEQYF
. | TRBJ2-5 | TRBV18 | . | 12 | TGTGCCAGCTCACCGATAAGGGGAGAGCAGTACTTC | CASSPIRGEQYF
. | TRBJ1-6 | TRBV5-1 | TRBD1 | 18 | TGCGCCAGCAGCCCCGACCCGACCGGGACAGGGGAAAGTTCACCCCTCCACTTT | CASSPDPTGTGESSPLHF
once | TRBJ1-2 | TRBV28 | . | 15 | TGTGCCAGCAGTTTTTGGGGACAAGCTAACTATGGCTACACCTTC | CASSFWGQANYGYTF
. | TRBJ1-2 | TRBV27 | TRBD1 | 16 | TGTGCCAGCAGTTTATGGAATAACAGGGGAGGGTATGGCTACACCTTC | CASSLWNNRGGYGYTF
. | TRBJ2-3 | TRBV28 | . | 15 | TGTGCCAGCACCTTAAGGGGGACTAGCACAGATACGCAGTATTTT | CASTLRGTSTDTQYF
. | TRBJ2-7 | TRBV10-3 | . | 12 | TGTGCCATCAGTGAGTCTTACCACGAGCAGTACTTC | CAISESYHEQYF
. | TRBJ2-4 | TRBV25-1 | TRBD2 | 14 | TGTGCCAGCAGTGAATTAGGGAGGGGTGGAGTGGAGTACTTC | CASSELGRGGVEYF
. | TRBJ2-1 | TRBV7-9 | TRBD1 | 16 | TGTGCCAGCAGCTCGGCCGGGACAGGGGTTTGGTATGAGCAGTTCTTC | CASSSAGTGVWYEQFF
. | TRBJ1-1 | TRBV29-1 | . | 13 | TGCAGCGCAGAGGGACGTATGAACACTGAAGCTTTCTTT | CSAEGRMNTEAFF
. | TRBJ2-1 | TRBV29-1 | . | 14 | TGCAGCGGCGCATACATTACCTCCTGCAATGAGCAGTTCTTC | CSGAYITSCNEQFF
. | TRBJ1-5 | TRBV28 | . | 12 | TGTGCCAGCAGCCCGGCCTATCAGCCCCAGCATTTT | CASSPAYQPQHF
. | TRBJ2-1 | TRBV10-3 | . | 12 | TGTGCCATCAAGGACAGTTACAATGAGCAGTTCTTC | CAIKDSYNEQFF
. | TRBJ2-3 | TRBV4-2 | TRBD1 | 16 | TGTGCCAGCAGCCAAGCCCGCGGACAGGGCGCGGATACGCAGTATTTT | CASSQARGQGADTQYF
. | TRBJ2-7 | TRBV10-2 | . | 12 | TGCGCCAGCAGTGACCCAGGGCGCGAGCAGTACTTC | CASSDPGREQYF
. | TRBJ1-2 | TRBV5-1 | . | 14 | TGCGCCAGCAGCTTGGAGAGGTCTAACTATGGCTACACCTTC | CASSLERSNYGYTF
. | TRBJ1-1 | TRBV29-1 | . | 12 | TGCAGCGTTGAGACGGGGATGACTGAAGCTTTCTTT | CSVETGMTEAFF
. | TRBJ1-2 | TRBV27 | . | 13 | TGTGCCAGCAGTTCGAGCATAAGCTATGGCTACACCTTC | CASSSSISYGYTF
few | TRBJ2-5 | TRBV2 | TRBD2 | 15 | TGTGCCAGCAGTGACAGGACTAGCGGGATAGAGACCCAGTACTTC | CASSDRTSGIETQYF
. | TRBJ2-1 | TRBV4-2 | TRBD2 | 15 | TGTGCCAGCAGCCAAGTGTATCGGGAGGACAATGAGCAGTTCTTC | CASSQVYREDNEQFF
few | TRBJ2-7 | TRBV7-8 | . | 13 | TGTGCCAGCAGCTCCCAGAAACCCTACGAGCAGTACTTC | CASSSQKPYEQYF
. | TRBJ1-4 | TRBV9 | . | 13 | TGTGCCAGCAGCCTAAGTCCAAATGAAAAACTGTTTTTT | CASSLSPNEKLFF
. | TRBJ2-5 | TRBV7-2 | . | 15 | TGTGCCAGCAGTCGACGGAGCCCTACACAAGAGGCCCAGTACTTC | CASSRRSPTQEAQYF
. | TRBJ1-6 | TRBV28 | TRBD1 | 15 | TGTGCCAGCAGTAGACAGGGGCACTATAATTCACCCCTCCACTTT | CASSRQGHYNSPLHF
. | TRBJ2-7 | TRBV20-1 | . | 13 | TGCAGTGCTAGAGAGAAAGGGCGGTACGAGCAGTACTTC | CSAREKGRYEQYF
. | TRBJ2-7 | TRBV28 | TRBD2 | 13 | TGTGCCAGCAGCACGAGCGGGAGATACGAGCAGTACTTC | CASSTSGRYEQYF
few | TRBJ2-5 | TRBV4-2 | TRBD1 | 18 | TGTGCCAGCAGCCAAGTTTCCGGGGCAGGGGGCTCGACGGAGACCCAGTACTTC | CASSQVSGAGGSTETQYF
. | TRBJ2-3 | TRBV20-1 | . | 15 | TGCAGTGGGGGTCCTTCGCAGGGGAACACAGATACGCAGTATTTT | CSGGPSQGNTDTQYF
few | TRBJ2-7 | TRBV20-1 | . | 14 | TGCAGTGCTAGTGGTCTGGGGGCTAGGTCTGAGCAGTACTTC | CSASGLGARSEQYF
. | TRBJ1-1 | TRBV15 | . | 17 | TGTGCCACCAGCAGAGATCGGGGGGGAGGGGGGAACACTGAAGCTTTCTTT | CATSRDRGGGGNTEAFF
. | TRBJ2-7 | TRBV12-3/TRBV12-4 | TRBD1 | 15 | TGTGCCAGCAGTAGGGGACAGGGGGCGGACAACGAGCAGTACTTC | CASSRGQGADNEQYF
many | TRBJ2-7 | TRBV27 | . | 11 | TGTGCCAGCGGAAGCTCCTACGAGCAGTACTTC | CASGSSYEQYF
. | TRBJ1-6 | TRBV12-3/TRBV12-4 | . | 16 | TGTGCCAGCAGTTTTTTATCTGGGGGCGGAAATTCACCCCTCCACTTT | CASSFLSGGGNSPLHF
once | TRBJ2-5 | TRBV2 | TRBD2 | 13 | TGTGCCAGCAGCGTATATCTGGGGAGGGAGCAGTACTTC | CASSVYLGREQYF
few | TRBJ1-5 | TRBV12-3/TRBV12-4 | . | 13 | TGTGCCAGCACTCTAGACAGGAACCAGCCCCAGCATTTT | CASTLDRNQPQHF
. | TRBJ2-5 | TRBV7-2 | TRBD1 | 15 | TGTGCCAGCAGCTTCGGACAGGTAGTACAAGAGACCCAGTACTTC | CASSFGQVVQETQYF
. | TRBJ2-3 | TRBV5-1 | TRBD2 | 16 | TGCGCCAGCAGACAGCTATCGAGCGGGGGCACAGATACGCAGTATTTT | CASRQLSSGGTDTQYF
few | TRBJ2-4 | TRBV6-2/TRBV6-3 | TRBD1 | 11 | TGTGCCAGCAGTGCGACAGGGGCGCGGTACTTC | CASSATGARYF
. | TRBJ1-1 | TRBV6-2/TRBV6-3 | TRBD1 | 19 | TGTGCCAGCAGCCCCTGGGGCGGGACAGGAGGTGTTCGGGTCACTGAAGCTTTCTTT | CASSPWGGTGGVRVTEAFF
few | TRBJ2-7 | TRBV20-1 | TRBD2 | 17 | TGCAGTGCTAGACCACCAGGGGAACTAGCGGGAGGGGACGAGCAGTACTTC | CSARPPGELAGGDEQYF
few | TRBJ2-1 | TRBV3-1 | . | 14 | TGTGCCAGCAGCCTACCGGGGCTCTACAATGAGCAGTTCTTC | CASSLPGLYNEQFF